This T cell receptor (beta chain) was captured by sequencing in a study of blood T cell repertoires in COVID-19. This clone was seen a handful of times. Original processing notes: Scientists estimated how many nucleated cells there were by amplifying reference gene primers. The repertoire was sequenced with immunoSEQ multiplex PCR; TCRdb's copy has only in-frame clones and lacks some. D and trimming come from the DNA, and the V and J calls and clone size come from that table. The sample includes about 40,000 clones, 70% to 90% of them seen just once. The CDR3 runs 15 residues. Trimming shortened V by 6 bases and J by 3 bases, and 17 bases separated the two germline ends. The V gene's germline CDR1 is MGHRA and CDR2 YSYEKL.

Sequenced sample: peripheral blood. The chain links TRBV4-1 to TRBJ1-1; D not certain. This receptor was identified in a human donor in a cohort sampled during active COVID-19. DNA for the CDR3: TGCGCCAGCAGACGGAGCCAGGAGGGTGACACTGAAGCTTTCTTT. Its protein is CASRRSQEGDTEAFF.